What follows are 21 T cell receptor beta chains derived from one specimen sequenced in a study of T cell responses to AZD1222 COVID-19 vaccine. Assay used: immunoSEQ multiplex PCR; TCRdb lists only in-frame clones, some missing. The repertoire holds under 200,000 clones, with around nine tenths as singletons. The starting material was peripheral blood, obtained 28 days after the second dose of the MenACWY control vaccine. These receptors were obtained from an adult who received the MenACWY meningococcal vaccine as a control.

The chain employs TRBV4-2 and TRBJ2-3, with 13 bases that match TRBD2. Trimming at V came to 5 bases and at J to 4 bases, leaving 3 bases not matched to a gene. Germline values: CDR1 LGHNA, CDR2 YNFKEQ. This CDR3 has 15 residues. The CDR3 loop is CASSGLAGEADTQYF. The CDR3 DNA reads as TGTGCCAGCAGCGGACTAGCGGGAGAGGCAGATACGCAGTATTTT.

The chain uses TRBV7-3 and TRBJ1-6, with 8 bases matching TRBD1. Germline-derived CDR1 and CDR2 are SGHTA and FQGTGA. This CDR3 has 17 residues. Trimming took 5 bases from V and 0 from J; bases not matched to a gene: 6. CDR3 sequence reads: CASSAGGLSSYNSPLHF. The CDR3 DNA follows: TGTGCCAGCAGCGCAGGGGGCCTGAGCTCCTATAATTCACCCCTCCACTTT.

This sequence joins TRBV27 and TRBJ1-1; a possible D gene is TRBD1 (6 bases). The V gene's germline CDR1 is MNHEY and CDR2 SMNVEV (reference sequence). This CDR3 comprises 15 residues. Trimming removed 7 bases from V and 0 bases from J, with 15 bases in between. The chain's CDR3 is CASNSYRVLNTEAFF. In DNA form, the CDR3 reads TGTGCCAGCAATTCTTACAGGGTCTTGAACACTGAAGCTTTCTTT.

The rearrangement joins TRBV29-1 to TRBJ2-1, with TRBD2 as a possible D gene (6 bases). V dropped 1 base and J dropped 5 bases, with 15 bases sitting between them. CDR1 is SQVTM, CDR2 ANQGSEA, per germline. The CDR3 consists of 15 residues. The CDR3 sequence: CSVEVPQRVDNEQFF. The CDR3 bases are TGCAGCGTTGAAGTCCCCCAGCGGGTCGACAATGAGCAGTTCTTC.

This chain uses TRBV6-6 with TRBJ2-3, with 8 bases aligning to TRBD1. The CDR3 is 15 residues long. V was clipped by 0 bases and J by 5 bases; unmatched bases: 4. Germline CDR1 MNHNY, CDR2 SVGAGI (reference sequence). The CDR3 region has the DNA TGTGCCAGCAGTTACTCGGGCGGGACAGGAGATACGCAGTATTTT. The encoded protein is CASSYSGGTGDTQYF.

DNA of the CDR3: TGTGCCAGCTCGAGTCCGACAGGGGGCTACACTGAAGCTTTCTTT. Its protein is CASSSPTGGYTEAFF. The chain recombines TRBV25-1 with TRBJ1-1; the match to TRBD1 covers 10 bases. Losses at the gene ends were 8 bases for V and 3 bases for J; bases not matched to a gene: 9. This CDR3 comprises 15 residues. The germline V gene encodes CDR1 MGHDK and CDR2 SYGVNS.

This clone was counted a few times. The rearrangement uses TRBV9 and TRBJ1-4; TRBD1 aligns across 7 bases. Per germline, CDR1 SGDLS and CDR2 YYNGEE. This CDR3 has 13 residues. Trimming took 6 bases from V and 6 from J; bases not matched to a gene: 5. CDR3 sequence reads: CASTPGGDEKLFF. The DNA for the CDR3 is TGTGCCAGCACCCCAGGGGGGGATGAAAAACTGTTTTTT.

This clone occurred a few times. V usage is TRBV5-1 and J usage is TRBJ1-5; 12 bases line up with TRBD1. CDR1 is SGHRS, CDR2 YFSETQ, per germline. The CDR3 sequence is 16 residues long. V was pared by 4 bases and J by 6 bases, with 8 bases of the junction left unmatched. The DNA for the CDR3 is TGCGCCAGCAGCACGTCGGGACAGGGGGCTTCTCAGCCCCAGCATTTT. As protein: CASSTSGQGASQPQHF.

This clone was seen once. V gene TRBV5-1 combines with J gene TRBJ2-7; TRBD2 matches at 10 bases. This CDR3 has 15 residues. The trim removed 4 bases at V and 3 bases at J, leaving 7 bases unmatched. Germline V gene sequence: CDR1 SGHRS, CDR2 YFSETQ. CDR3 nucleotides: TGCGCCAGCAGCGTACCTAGCGGGAGAGTCTACGAGCAGTACTTC. The encoded protein is CASSVPSGRVYEQYF.

V usage is TRBV5-1 and J usage is TRBJ2-7; 11 bases are a match to TRBD2. This CDR3 comprises 16 residues. The junction had 7 bases not matched to a gene; V was cut back by 4 bases and J by 1 base. Germline-derived CDR1 and CDR2 are SGHRS and YFSETQ. CDR3 loop: CASSPGLAAGSYEQYF. As DNA, the CDR3 is TGCGCCAGCAGCCCGGGACTAGCGGCCGGGTCCTACGAGCAGTACTTC.

This rearrangement joins TRBV9 to TRBJ2-3; 7 nucleotides match TRBD2. J gave up 3 bases and V 1 base, and 8 bases lay outside the gene matches. CDR1 is SGDLS, CDR2 YYNGEE, per germline. The CDR3 totals 16 residues. CDR3 DNA: TGTGCCAGCAGCGTAACAGGCGGGAGCGGAACAGATACGCAGTATTTT. It specifies CASSVTGGSGTDTQYF.

The chain carries TRBV6-1 and TRBJ1-2; D call uncertain. The V end was cut by 2 bases, the J end by 4 bases, with 14 bases between. Germline lookup yields CDR1 MNHNS and CDR2 SASEGT. This CDR3 spans 15 amino acids. CDR3 residues: CASSEWTHGRYGYTF. The CDR3 DNA reads TGTGCCAGCAGTGAATGGACCCATGGACGCTATGGCTACACCTTC.

The chain has TRBV28 and TRBJ1-1, with D maybe TRBD1 (6 bases). V lost 4 bases, J lost 1 base, and 10 bases lay in between. From germline, CDR1 is MDHEN and CDR2 SYDVKM. CDR3 length equals 14 residues. CDR3 loop: CASSSGTQNTEAFF. CDR3 bases: TGTGCCAGCAGTTCCGGGACACAGAACACTGAAGCTTTCTTT.

V is TRBV7-2 and J is TRBJ1-1; 10 bases fit TRBD1. This CDR3 is 13 amino acids long. Losses at the gene ends were 5 bases for V and 12 bases for J; bases not matched to a gene: 9. The germline V gene encodes CDR1 SGHTA and CDR2 FQGNSA. For the CDR3, the DNA is TGTGCCAGCAGCCCCGGGGACAGGGGAGATTCTTTCTTT. Translating gives CASSPGDRGDSFF. The full variable domain, with the rest looked up from reference TRBV7-2 and TRBJ1-1, is GAGVSQSPSNKVTEKGKDVELRCDPISGHTALYWYRQSLGQGLEFLIYFQGNSAPDKSGLPSDRFSAERTGGSVSTLTIQRTQQEDSAVYLCASSPGDRGDSFFGQGTRLTVV.

The rearrangement uses TRBV6-6 and TRBJ1-3; D call uncertain. The length of the CDR3 is 16 residues. The germline gives CDR1 MNHNY, CDR2 SVGAGI (reference sequence). Trimming removed 0 bases at V and 0 bases at J, with 9 bases between. CDR3 protein: CASSYSFRDSGNTIYF. CDR3 coding DNA: TGTGCCAGCAGTTACTCGTTCCGGGACTCTGGAAACACCATATATTTT.

To note about this clone: The junction departs from the called germline gene at one end, perhaps through a read error. The sample contains more than one DNA sequence encoding this CDR3. The rearrangement uses TRBV4-2 and TRBJ2-7; the match to TRBD2 covers 9 bases. The CDR3 covers 16 residues. Germline V gives CDR1 LGHNA, CDR2 YNFKEQ. The CDR3 protein is CASSQGTGTSSHEQYF. Here the CDR3 DNA reads TGTGCCAGCAGCCAAGGGACCGGGACTAGCTCCCACGAGCAGTACTTC.

CDR3 DNA sequence: TGTGCCAGCAGCTTAGAATTCGGGGCCCGGGGGAATGAAAAACTGTTTTTT. Protein sequence: CASSLEFGARGNEKLFF. The chain is built from TRBV11-3 and TRBJ1-4, with D possibly TRBD1 on 5 matching bases. The CDR3 runs 17 residues. Deletions cut 0 bases from V and 5 bases from J, with 16 bases between. The V gene's germline CDR1 is SGHNT and CDR2 YENEEA.

Here the CDR3 reads CASSESWGAEAFF. For the CDR3, the DNA is TGTGCCAGCAGTGAATCATGGGGGGCTGAAGCTTTCTTT. The genes are TRBV25-1 and TRBJ1-1, with a weak D call TRBD1 (5 bases). The germline V and J ends were trimmed by 1 base and 6 bases, with 9 bases remaining between them. The germline V gene encodes CDR1 MGHDK and CDR2 SYGVNS. There are 13 residues in the CDR3.

A few counts support this clone. The chain couples TRBV3-1 (or the pseudogene TRBV3-2) to TRBJ2-7, with unresolved D. Germline V CDR1 and CDR2: LGHDT, YNNKEL (reference sequence). This CDR3 has 14 amino acids. V lost 5 bases to trimming and J lost 5 bases, with 16 bases between them. The DNA for the CDR3 is TGTGCCAGCAGCTCCCAGGCGCGGAGAGACGAGCAGTACTTC. The encoded protein is CASSSQARRDEQYF.

This chain uses TRBV7-9 with TRBJ1-1; unclear D gene. Trimming cost V 1 base and J 6 bases, with 9 bases left between them. This CDR3 spans 13 amino acids. Germline values: CDR1 SEHNR, CDR2 FQNEAQ (reference sequence). Here the CDR3 DNA reads TGTGCCAGCAGCTTAGAGGGAGCCCCTGAAGCTTTCTTT. Protein product: CASSLEGAPEAFF.

J is TRBJ2-7 and V is TRBV19, with TRBD2 matching over 13 bases. The CDR3 sequence is 16 residues long. V was pared by 7 bases and J by 0 bases, with 6 bases of the junction left unmatched. Germline V gene sequence: CDR1 LNHDA, CDR2 SQIVND (reference sequence). This CDR3 is CASTGRTSGSSYEQYF. The DNA for the CDR3 is TGTGCCAGTACCGGGAGGACTAGCGGGAGCTCCTACGAGCAGTACTTC.